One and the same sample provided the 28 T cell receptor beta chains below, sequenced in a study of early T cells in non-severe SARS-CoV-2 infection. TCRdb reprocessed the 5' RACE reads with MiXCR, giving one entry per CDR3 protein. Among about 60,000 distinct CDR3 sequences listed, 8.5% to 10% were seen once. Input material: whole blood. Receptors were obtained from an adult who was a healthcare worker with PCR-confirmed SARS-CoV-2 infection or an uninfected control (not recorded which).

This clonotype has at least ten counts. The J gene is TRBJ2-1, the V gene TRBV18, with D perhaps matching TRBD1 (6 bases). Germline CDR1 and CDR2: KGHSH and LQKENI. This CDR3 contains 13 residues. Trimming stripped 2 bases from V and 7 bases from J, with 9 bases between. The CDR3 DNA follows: TGTGCCAGCTCACCATTACAGGGTAATGAGCAGTTCTTC. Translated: CASSPLQGNEQFF.

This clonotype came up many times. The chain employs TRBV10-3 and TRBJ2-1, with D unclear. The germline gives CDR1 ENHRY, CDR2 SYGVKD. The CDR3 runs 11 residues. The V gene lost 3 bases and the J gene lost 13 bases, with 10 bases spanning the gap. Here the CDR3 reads CAISDIETQFF. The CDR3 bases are TGTGCCATCAGTGATATTGAGACCCAGTTCTTC.

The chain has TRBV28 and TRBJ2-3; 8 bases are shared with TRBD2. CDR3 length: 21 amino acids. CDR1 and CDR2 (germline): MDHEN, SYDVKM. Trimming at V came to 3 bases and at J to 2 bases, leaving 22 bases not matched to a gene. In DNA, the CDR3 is TGTGCCAGCAGTTTTCCGACCGGGCTAGCGGGCCCCGCGGGCCACACAGATACGCAGTATTTT. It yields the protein CASSFPTGLAGPAGHTDTQYF.

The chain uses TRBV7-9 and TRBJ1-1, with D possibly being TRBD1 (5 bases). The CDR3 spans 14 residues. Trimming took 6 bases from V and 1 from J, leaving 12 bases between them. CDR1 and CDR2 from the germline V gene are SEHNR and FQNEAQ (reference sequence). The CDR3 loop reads CASRPTTENTEAFF. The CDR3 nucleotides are TGTGCCAGCAGACCCACGACAGAGAACACTGAAGCTTTCTTT. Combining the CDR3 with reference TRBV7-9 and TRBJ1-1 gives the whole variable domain DTGVSQNPRHKITKRGQNVTFRCDPISEHNRLYWYRQTLGQGPEFLTYFQNEAQLEKSRLLSDRFSAERPKGSFSTLEIQRTEQGDSAMYLCASRPTTENTEAFFGQGTRLTVV.

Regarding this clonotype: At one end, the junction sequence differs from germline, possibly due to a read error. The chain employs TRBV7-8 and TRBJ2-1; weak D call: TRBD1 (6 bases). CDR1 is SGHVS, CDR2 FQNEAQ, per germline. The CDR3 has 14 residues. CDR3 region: CASRTTKQGNEQLF. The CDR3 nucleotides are TGTGCCAGCAGAACTACGAAACAGGGTAATGAGCAGCTCTTC.

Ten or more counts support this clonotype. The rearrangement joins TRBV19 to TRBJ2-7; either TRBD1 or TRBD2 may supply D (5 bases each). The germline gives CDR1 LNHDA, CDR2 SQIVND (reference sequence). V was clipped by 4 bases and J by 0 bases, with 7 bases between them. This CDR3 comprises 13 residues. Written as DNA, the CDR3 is TGTGCCAGTAGTAGGGGGAGCTCCTACGAGCAGTACTTC. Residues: CASSRGSSYEQYF.

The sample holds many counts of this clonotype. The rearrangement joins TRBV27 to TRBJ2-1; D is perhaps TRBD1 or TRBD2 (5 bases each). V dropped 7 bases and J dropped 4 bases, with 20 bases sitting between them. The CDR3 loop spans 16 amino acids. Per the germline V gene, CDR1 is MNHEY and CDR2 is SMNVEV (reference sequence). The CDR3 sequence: CASNNEWGEGYNEQFF. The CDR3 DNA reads TGTGCCAGCAATAACGAGTGGGGTGAGGGGTACAATGAGCAGTTCTTC.

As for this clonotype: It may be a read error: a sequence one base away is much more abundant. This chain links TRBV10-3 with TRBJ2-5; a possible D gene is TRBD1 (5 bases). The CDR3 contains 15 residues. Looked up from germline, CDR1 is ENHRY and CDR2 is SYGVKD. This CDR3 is CAISESLTAQETQNF. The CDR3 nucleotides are TGTGCCATCAGTGAGTCCCTGACAGCCCAAGAGACCCAGAACTTC.

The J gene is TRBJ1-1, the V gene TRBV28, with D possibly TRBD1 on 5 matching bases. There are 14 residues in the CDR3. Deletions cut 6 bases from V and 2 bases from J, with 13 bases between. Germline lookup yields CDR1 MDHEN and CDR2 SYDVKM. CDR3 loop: CASRPGLQNTEAFF. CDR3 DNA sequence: TGTGCCAGCAGGCCGGGGCTACAAAACACTGAAGCTTTCTTT.

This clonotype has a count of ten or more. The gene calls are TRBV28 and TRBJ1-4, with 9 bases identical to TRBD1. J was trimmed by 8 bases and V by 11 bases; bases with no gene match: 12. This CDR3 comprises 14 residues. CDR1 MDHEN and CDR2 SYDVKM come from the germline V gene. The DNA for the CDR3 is TGTGCCTCCGGCGGGGGACAGGGAGGAGAAAAACTGTTTTTT. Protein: CASGGGQGGEKLFF.

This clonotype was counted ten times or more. The CDR3 nucleotides are TGTGCCAGCAGCTTAGGTACGGGGAGGGAGCAGTTCTTC. Protein product: CASSLGTGREQFF. V gene TRBV11-2 combines with J gene TRBJ2-1, with D perhaps TRBD2 (6 bases). The CDR3 is made up of 13 amino acids. Per the germline V gene, CDR1 is SGHAT and CDR2 is FQNNGV. Trimming pared 1 base from V and 10 bases from J, leaving 11 bases between.

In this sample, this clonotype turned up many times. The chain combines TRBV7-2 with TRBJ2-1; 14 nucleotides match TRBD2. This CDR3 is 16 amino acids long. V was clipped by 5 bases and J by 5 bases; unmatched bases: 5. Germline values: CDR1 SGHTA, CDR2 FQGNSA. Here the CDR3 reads CASSPRLAGGNNEQFF. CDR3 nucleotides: TGTGCCAGCAGCCCGAGACTAGCGGGGGGGAACAATGAGCAGTTCTTC.

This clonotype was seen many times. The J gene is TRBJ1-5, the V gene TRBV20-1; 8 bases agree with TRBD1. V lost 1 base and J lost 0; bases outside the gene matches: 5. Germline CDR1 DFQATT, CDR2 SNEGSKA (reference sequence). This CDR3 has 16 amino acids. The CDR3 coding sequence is TGCAGTGCTAGAGGGGGGGACAGGTTTAGCAATCAGCCCCAGCATTTT. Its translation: CSARGGDRFSNQPQHF.

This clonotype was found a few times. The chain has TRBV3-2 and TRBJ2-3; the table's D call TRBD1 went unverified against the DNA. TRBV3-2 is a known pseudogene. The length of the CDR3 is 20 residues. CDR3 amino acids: CASSLHLTGGADPSTDTQYF. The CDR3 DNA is TGTGCCAGCAGCCTTCACCTCACAGGGGGCGCCGATCCTAGCACAGATACGCAGTATTTT.

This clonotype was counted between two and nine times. The CDR3 bases are TGCAGTGCTAGAGATCCACTTGTAGGGCAGTTCTTC. It yields the protein CSARDPLVGQFF. The chain carries TRBV20-1 and TRBJ2-1, with D unresolved. CDR3 size: 12 residues. The ends were cut back, 0 bases at V and 12 bases at J, with 12 bases in the middle. Germline V gene lookup returns CDR1 DFQATT and CDR2 SNEGSKA (reference sequence).

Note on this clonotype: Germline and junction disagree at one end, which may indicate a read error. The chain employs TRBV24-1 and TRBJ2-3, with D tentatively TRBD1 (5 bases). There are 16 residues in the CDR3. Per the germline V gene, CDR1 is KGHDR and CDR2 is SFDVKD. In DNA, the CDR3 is TGTGCCACCGGTGACCAACAGGCGACTAGCACAGATACGCAGTATTTT. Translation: CATGDQQATSTDTQYF.

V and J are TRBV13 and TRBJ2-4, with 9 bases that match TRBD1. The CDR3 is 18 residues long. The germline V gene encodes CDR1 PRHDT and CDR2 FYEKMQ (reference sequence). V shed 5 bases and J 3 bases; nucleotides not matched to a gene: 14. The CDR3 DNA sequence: TGTGCCAGCAGCCCTCGGACAGGGGCCCCTATTAACAAAAACATTCAGTACTTC. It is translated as CASSPRTGAPINKNIQYF.

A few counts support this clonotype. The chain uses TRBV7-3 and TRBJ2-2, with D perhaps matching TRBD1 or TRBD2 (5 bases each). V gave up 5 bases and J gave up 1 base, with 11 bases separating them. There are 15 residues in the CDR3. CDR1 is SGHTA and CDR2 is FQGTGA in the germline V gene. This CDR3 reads CASSPGTVNTGELFF. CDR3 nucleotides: TGTGCCAGCAGCCCCGGGACGGTGAACACCGGGGAGCTGTTTTTT.

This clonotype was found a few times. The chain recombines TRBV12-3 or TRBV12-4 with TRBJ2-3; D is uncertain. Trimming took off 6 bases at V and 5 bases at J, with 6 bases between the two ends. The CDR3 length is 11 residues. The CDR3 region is CASSRIDTQYF. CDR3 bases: TGTGCCAGCAGCCGAATAGATACGCAGTATTTT.

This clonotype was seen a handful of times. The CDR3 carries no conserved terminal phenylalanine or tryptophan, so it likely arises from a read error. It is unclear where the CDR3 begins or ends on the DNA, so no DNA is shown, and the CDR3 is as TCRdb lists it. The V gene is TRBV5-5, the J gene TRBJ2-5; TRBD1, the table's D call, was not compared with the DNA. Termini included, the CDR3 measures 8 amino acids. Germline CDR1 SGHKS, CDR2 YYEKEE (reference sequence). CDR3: CASSQTAS.

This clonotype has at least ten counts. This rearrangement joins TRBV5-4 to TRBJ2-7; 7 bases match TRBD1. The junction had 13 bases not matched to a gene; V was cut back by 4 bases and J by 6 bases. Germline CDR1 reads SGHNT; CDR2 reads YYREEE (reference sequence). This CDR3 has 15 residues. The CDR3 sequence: CASSPGRQGAREQYF. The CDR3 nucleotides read TGTGCCAGCAGCCCAGGCAGACAGGGAGCGCGCGAGCAGTACTTC.

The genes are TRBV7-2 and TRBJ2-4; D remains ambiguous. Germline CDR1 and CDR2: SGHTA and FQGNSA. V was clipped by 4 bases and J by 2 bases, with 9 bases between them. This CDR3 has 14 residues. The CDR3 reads CASSSSISKNIQYF. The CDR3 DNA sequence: TGTGCCAGCAGCTCTTCGATCTCCAAAAACATTCAGTACTTC.

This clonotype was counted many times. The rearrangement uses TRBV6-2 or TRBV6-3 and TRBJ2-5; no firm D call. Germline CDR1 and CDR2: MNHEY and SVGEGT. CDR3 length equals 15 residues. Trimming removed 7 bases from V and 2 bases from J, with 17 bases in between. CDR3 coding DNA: TGTGCCAGCATGGGATTGGGCCGTGGGCAAGAGACCCAGTACTTC. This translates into CASMGLGRGQETQYF.

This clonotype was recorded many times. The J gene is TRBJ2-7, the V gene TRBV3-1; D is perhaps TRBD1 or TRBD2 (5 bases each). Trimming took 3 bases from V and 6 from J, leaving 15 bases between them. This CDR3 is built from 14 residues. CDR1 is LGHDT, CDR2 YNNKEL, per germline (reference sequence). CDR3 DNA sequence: TGTGCCAGCAGCCAGGCCCGGGACCTCACCGAGCAGTACTTC. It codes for CASSQARDLTEQYF.

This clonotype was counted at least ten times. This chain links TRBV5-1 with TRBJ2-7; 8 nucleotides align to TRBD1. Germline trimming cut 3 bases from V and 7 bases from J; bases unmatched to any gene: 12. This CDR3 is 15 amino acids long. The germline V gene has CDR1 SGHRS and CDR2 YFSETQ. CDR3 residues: CASSSKQGVTGEQYF. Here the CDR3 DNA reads TGCGCCAGCAGCTCCAAACAGGGGGTCACGGGGGAGCAGTACTTC.

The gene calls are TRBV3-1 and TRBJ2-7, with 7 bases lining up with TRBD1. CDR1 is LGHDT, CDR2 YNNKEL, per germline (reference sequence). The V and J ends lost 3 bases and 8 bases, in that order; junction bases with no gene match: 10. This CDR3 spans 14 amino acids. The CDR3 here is CASSQVSGGSKQYF. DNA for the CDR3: TGTGCCAGCAGCCAGGTATCAGGGGGAAGCAAGCAGTACTTC.

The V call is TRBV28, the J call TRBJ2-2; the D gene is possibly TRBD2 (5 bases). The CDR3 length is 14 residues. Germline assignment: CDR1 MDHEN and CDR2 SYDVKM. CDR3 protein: CATTEYAGAGELFF. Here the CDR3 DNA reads TGTGCTACCACCGAATATGCCGGGGCCGGGGAGCTGTTTTTT.

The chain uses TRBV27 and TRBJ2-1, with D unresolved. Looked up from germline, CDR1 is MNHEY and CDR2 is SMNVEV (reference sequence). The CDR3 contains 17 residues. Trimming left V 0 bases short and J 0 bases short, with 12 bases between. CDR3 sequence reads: CASSLSPGPPSYNEQFF. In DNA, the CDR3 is TGTGCCAGCAGTTTATCTCCGGGCCCCCCCTCCTACAATGAGCAGTTCTTC.